Below, 28 T cell receptor beta chains from the same sample are listed, as sequenced in a study of OX40 agonist ivuxolimab in advanced cancers. TCRdb's table, derived via immunoSEQ multiplex PCR, lists solely in-frame clones and lacks some. Of about 50,000 clones listed, around 83% were seen once; the top ten hold approximately 0.61%. The sequencing here drew on CD4+ or CD8+ T cells sorted from blood, taken in a trial of the OX40 agonist ivuxolimab. The source of these receptors is an adult with an advanced solid tumor such as melanoma, head and neck, liver or kidney cancer.

This chain connects TRBV5-6 to TRBJ1-1; tentatively, D is TRBD1 (6 bases). V lost 0 bases, J lost 0 bases, and 9 bases lay in between. CDR1 is SGHDT and CDR2 is YYEEEE in the germline V gene. The CDR3 runs to 15 residues. The CDR3 nucleotides read TGTGCCAGCAGCTTGGGTTACAGGGTGAACACTGAAGCTTTCTTT. Its translation is CASSLGYRVNTEAFF.

This clone was detected only once. This rearrangement joins TRBV4-2 to TRBJ2-7; possible D gene TRBD2, 5 bases. V lost 4 bases to trimming and J lost 4 bases, with 14 bases between them. Germline V gene lookup returns CDR1 LGHNA and CDR2 YNFKEQ. The CDR3 totals 14 residues. In nucleotides, the CDR3 is TGTGCCAGCAGCCCAGGACTCGGAGCATACGAGCAGTACTTC. It translates to CASSPGLGAYEQYF.

The chain uses TRBV28 and TRBJ1-5, with D possibly being TRBD1 (5 bases). Germline loops: CDR1 MDHEN, CDR2 SYDVKM. This CDR3 has 17 amino acids. The V end lost 4 bases, the J end lost 0 bases, and 16 bases lay between the germline ends. The CDR3, as DNA: TGTGCCAGCAGTTGGCCCCAAGGGGTGAATAGCAATCAGCCCCAGCATTTT. It specifies CASSWPQGVNSNQPQHF.

This clone came up a few times. The V and J genes are TRBV2 and TRBJ1-6; D unresolved. CDR1 and CDR2 (germline): SNHLY, FYNNEI. V was pared by 1 base and J by 10 bases, with 2 bases between. The CDR3 loop spans 11 amino acids. The CDR3 here is CASSEGSPLHF. CDR3 nucleotides: TGTGCCAGCAGTGAAGGATCACCCCTCCACTTT.

The chain combines TRBV27 with TRBJ1-2, with D possibly matching TRBD1 (6 bases). Germline lookup yields CDR1 MNHEY and CDR2 SMNVEV (reference sequence). The germline V and J ends were trimmed by 2 bases and 2 bases, with 9 bases remaining between them. The CDR3 sequence is 14 residues long. The CDR3 DNA sequence: TGTGCCAGCAGTTTACAGGGGCCCAACTATGGCTACACCTTC. It translates to CASSLQGPNYGYTF.

The chain carries TRBV5-4 and TRBJ2-5, with D hard to call. Trimming left V 6 bases short and J 5 bases short, with 11 bases between. CDR1 SGHNT and CDR2 YYREEE come from the germline V gene (reference sequence). The CDR3 length is 12 residues. This chain's CDR3 is CASNQRGETQYF. The CDR3 region has the DNA TGTGCCAGCAACCAGCGTGGGGAGACCCAGTACTTC.

The chain is built from TRBV7-2 and TRBJ1-2, with D maybe TRBD1 (5 bases). CDR1 is SGHTA, CDR2 FQGNSA, per germline. CDR3 size: 16 residues. V shed 1 base and J shed 2 bases, with 14 bases lying between them. CDR3 in DNA: TGTGCCAGCAGCTTAGATGCGGCAGGGTTGAACTATGGCTACACCTTC. This codes for CASSLDAAGLNYGYTF.

The chain has TRBV28 and TRBJ1-2, with D possibly matching TRBD1 (5 bases). V lost 2 bases and J lost 3, with 22 bases in between. The CDR3 has 18 amino acids. Germline loops: CDR1 MDHEN, CDR2 SYDVKM. The CDR3 nucleotides read TGTGCCAGCAGTTTAGCGTGGCAGGGAGGGTTCTGGCACTATGGCTACACCTTC. This encodes CASSLAWQGGFWHYGYTF.

CDR3 amino acids: CASSPGGGWETQYF. CDR3 DNA: TGTGCCAGCAGTCCGGGCGGAGGGTGGGAGACCCAGTACTTC. This sequence joins TRBV28 and TRBJ2-5, with D maybe TRBD2 (6 bases). The CDR3 is 14 amino acids. Germline loops: CDR1 MDHEN, CDR2 SYDVKM. V dropped 5 bases and J dropped 5 bases, with 15 bases sitting between them.

This clone was seen more than once but under ten times. The chain employs TRBV5-6 and TRBJ2-5; no reliable D call. From germline, CDR1 is SGHDT and CDR2 YYEEEE. Trimming pared 3 bases from V and 0 bases from J, leaving 6 bases between. The CDR3 loop spans 13 amino acids. CDR3 sequence (DNA): TGTGCCAGCAGCTCTCAGAACCAAGAGACCCAGTACTTC. Protein sequence: CASSSQNQETQYF.

The chain carries TRBV6-6 and TRBJ2-1; 12 positions match TRBD1. V shed 4 bases and J 9 bases; nucleotides not matched to a gene: 7. This CDR3 is 15 amino acids long. Per the germline V gene, CDR1 is MNHNY and CDR2 is SVGAGI (reference sequence). As DNA, the CDR3 is TGTGCCAGCAGTTCGCCGGGACAGGGGGCAGCTGAGCAGTTCTTC. The encoded protein is CASSSPGQGAAEQFF.

The chain employs TRBV15 and TRBJ1-4; weak D call: TRBD1 (5 bases). The germline V and J ends were trimmed by 3 bases and 3 bases, with 11 bases remaining between them. In germline, CDR1 is LNHNV, CDR2 YYDKDF (reference sequence). CDR3 length: 15 amino acids. The CDR3 region is CATSSRARANEKLFF. CDR3 nucleotide sequence: TGTGCCACCAGCAGCAGGGCCAGGGCTAATGAAAAACTGTTTTTT. The variable domain in full, with the rest retrieved from reference TRBV15 and TRBJ1-4, is DAMVIQNPRYQVTQFGKPVTLSCSQTLNHNVMYWYQQKSSQAPKLLFHYYDKDFNNEADTPDNFQSRRPNTSFCFLDIRSPGLGDTAMYLCATSSRARANEKLFFGSGTQLSVL.

This chain connects TRBV14 to TRBJ2-1; D tentatively fits TRBD1 or TRBD2 (5 bases each). Trimming removed 5 bases from V and 1 base from J, with 12 bases in between. The CDR3 contains 15 residues. Germline values: CDR1 SGHDN, CDR2 FVKESK. The CDR3 region is CASSNYGGSYNEQFF. The CDR3 bases are TGTGCCAGCAGCAATTATGGGGGATCCTACAATGAGCAGTTCTTC.

The chain carries TRBV2 and TRBJ2-5; no clear D gene. Germline V gene sequence: CDR1 SNHLY, CDR2 FYNNEI. This CDR3 is 11 amino acids long. V gave up 4 bases and J gave up 5 bases, with 5 bases separating them. The CDR3 DNA sequence: TGTGCCAGCAGTGGGGTGGAGACCCAGTACTTC. Translation: CASSGVETQYF.

The chain combines TRBV11-3 with TRBJ2-3; 7 positions agree with TRBD1. This CDR3 has 16 amino acids. The J segment lost 2 bases and the V segment lost 4 bases, leaving 9 bases of the junction unmatched. Germline CDR1 and CDR2: SGHNT and YENEEA. This CDR3 is CASSWDDRALTDTQYF. The DNA for the CDR3 is TGTGCCAGCAGCTGGGATGACAGGGCTCTCACAGATACGCAGTATTTT.

The rearrangement links TRBV4-3 to TRBJ2-3; 9 nucleotides align to TRBD1. The V gene end was trimmed by 0 bases and the J gene end by 3 bases; junction bases not matched to a gene: 7. Looked up from germline, CDR1 is LGHNA and CDR2 is YSLEER. The CDR3 contains 17 residues. The CDR3 DNA reads as TGCGCCAGCAGCCAAGAAGCCGGGACAGGGTCGACAGATACGCAGTATTTT. Translation gives CASSQEAGTGSTDTQYF.

The genes are TRBV5-6 and TRBJ1-2; TRBD1 matches at 10 bases. This CDR3 contains 13 residues. CDR1 is SGHDT, CDR2 YYEEEE, per germline. V was clipped by 4 bases and J by 8 bases; unmatched bases: 5. The chain's CDR3 is CASSTGTGDGYTF. CDR3 nucleotides: TGTGCCAGCAGCACCGGGACAGGGGACGGCTACACCTTC.

This clone was picked up a small number of times. This sequence joins TRBV4-1 and TRBJ1-6; D remains ambiguous. The CDR3 is made up of 15 amino acids. V lost 2 bases and J 7 bases, leaving 12 bases between the germline ends. The V gene's germline CDR1 is MGHRA and CDR2 YSYEKL. The CDR3 loop is CASSQNPNVNSPLHF. DNA for the CDR3: TGCGCCAGCAGCCAAAACCCAAACGTGAATTCACCCCTCCACTTT.

The V call is TRBV5-4, the J call TRBJ1-1, with no clear D. CDR1 and CDR2 from the germline V gene are SGHNT and YYREEE (reference sequence). The CDR3 has 14 amino acids. Trimming shortened V by 2 bases and J by 0 bases, and 8 bases separated the two germline ends. DNA for the CDR3: TGTGCCAGCAGCTTCACAGAGATGAACACTGAAGCTTTCTTT. It translates to CASSFTEMNTEAFF. The complete variable domain, with remaining parts taken from reference TRBV5-4 and TRBJ1-1, reads ETGVTQSPTHLIKTRGQQVTLRCSSQSGHNTVSWYQQALGQGPQFIFQYYREEENGRGNFPPRFSGLQFPNYSSELNVNALELDDSALYLCASSFTEMNTEAFFGQGTRLTVV.

This chain uses TRBV7-5 with TRBJ2-3. TRBV7-5 is a pseudogene. The CDR3 loop spans 14 amino acids. The CDR3 DNA follows: TGTGCCAGAAGCTTAGGACCCTGCACAGATACGCAGTATTTT. Its protein product is CARSLGPCTDTQYF.

Here the CDR3 reads CASSPGPPTGSTGELFF. The CDR3 bases are TGTGCCAGCAGCCCAGGACCACCGACGGGGTCCACCGGGGAGCTGTTTTTT. The V and J genes are TRBV5-4 and TRBJ2-2, with a weak D call TRBD2 (5 bases). The CDR3 runs to 17 residues. The V gene lost 4 bases and the J gene lost 4 bases, with 20 bases spanning the gap. Germline V lookup: CDR1 SGHNT, CDR2 YYREEE (reference sequence).

The chain combines TRBV16 with TRBJ2-1, with a weak D call TRBD2 (5 bases). V was pared by 3 bases and J by 3 bases, with 15 bases between. CDR1 is KGHSY, CDR2 FQNENV, per germline. The CDR3 totals 16 residues. CDR3 loop: CASSHLGGGHYNEQFF. The CDR3 nucleotides are TGTGCCAGCAGCCACCTAGGAGGAGGTCACTACAATGAGCAGTTCTTC.

This clone has only a few counts. The rearrangement joins TRBV2 to TRBJ2-5; no reliable D call. V shed 7 bases and J shed 1 base, with 10 bases lying between them. Per germline, CDR1 SNHLY and CDR2 FYNNEI. The CDR3 runs to 13 residues. The DNA for the CDR3 is TGTGCCAGCACAAAACTACTCCAAGAGACCCAGTACTTC. Translating gives CASTKLLQETQYF.

The table lists this clone with a count of one. The V call is TRBV4-3, the J call TRBJ1-4; 7 nucleotides line up with TRBD1. The CDR3 sequence is 15 residues long. CDR1 LGHNA and CDR2 YSLEER come from the germline V gene. The trim removed 0 bases at V and 8 bases at J, leaving 6 bases unmatched. This CDR3 reads CASSQDDRVEEKLFF. The CDR3 DNA reads TGCGCCAGCAGCCAAGATGACAGGGTAGAGGAAAAACTGTTTTTT.

This chain joins TRBV7-6 and TRBJ2-3, with 11 positions matching TRBD2. Looked up from germline, CDR1 is SGHVS and CDR2 is FNYEAQ. The CDR3 has 16 amino acids. The ends lost 3 bases at V and 6 bases at J; junction bases unmatched: 8. Here the CDR3 DNA reads TGTGCCAGCAGCTTGCGATTAGCGGGAGGGGCGGATACGCAGTATTTT. Protein: CASSLRLAGGADTQYF.

V gene TRBV5-1 combines with J gene TRBJ2-3, with D maybe TRBD1 (5 bases). V was trimmed by 4 bases and J by 4 bases, leaving 13 bases between them. The CDR3 contains 14 residues. Germline CDR1 reads SGHRS; CDR2 reads YFSETQ. CDR3 region: CASSDPQGPDTQYF. In DNA, the CDR3 is TGCGCCAGCAGCGATCCGCAGGGCCCAGATACGCAGTATTTT.

Worth noting for this clone: Other DNA sequences in this specimen translate into the identical CDR3. The chain carries TRBV12-5 and TRBJ2-3; D call uncertain. Germline lookup yields CDR1 LGHNT and CDR2 FRNRAP. V lost 3 bases, J lost 3 bases, and 7 bases lay in between. The CDR3 is 13 amino acids. CDR3 in DNA: TGTGCTAGTGGTTTAGCTAGAACAGATACGCAGTATTTT. It is translated as CASGLARTDTQYF. The variable domain in full, with the rest retrieved from reference TRBV12-5 and TRBJ2-3, is DARVTQTPRHKVTEMGQEVTMRCQPILGHNTVFWYRQTMMQGLELLAYFRNRAPLDDSGMPKDRFSAEMPDATLATLKIQPSEPRDSAVYFCASGLARTDTQYFGPGTRLTVL.

The gene calls are TRBV30 and TRBJ2-5; the D is unclear. The length of the CDR3 is 16 residues. Germline V gene sequence: CDR1 GTSNPN, CDR2 SVGIG (reference sequence). V was pared by 0 bases and J by 3 bases, with 17 bases between. The CDR3 DNA follows: TGTGCCTGGAGTGTACCCACGAGAAACACCAAAGAGACCCAGTACTTC. Its protein product is CAWSVPTRNTKETQYF.